Listed here are 17 T cell receptor beta chains from one sample, sequenced in a study of blood T cell repertoires in COVID-19. Generated by immunoSEQ multiplex PCR, the TCRdb table keeps only in-frame clones and is missing some. The table includes 250,000 to 400,000 clones, around 89% detected once. The sample comprised peripheral blood. These TCRs come from a woman aged 25 to 39 with COVID-19, enrolled during active disease.

This clone appeared a few times. The CDR3 loop is CASSHPSGGGNYGYTF. The CDR3 DNA reads TGCGCCAGCAGCCATCCTTCAGGGGGTGGAAACTATGGCTACACCTTC. This chain uses TRBV4-1 with TRBJ1-2; 7 nucleotides line up with TRBD1. CDR3 length: 16 amino acids. With V trimmed by 3 bases and J by 2 bases, 9 bases remained unmatched. Looked up from germline, CDR1 is MGHRA and CDR2 is YSYEKL.

The table lists this clone with a count of one. Relative to the germline gene, one junction end is altered; a read error may explain this. This sequence joins TRBV2 and TRBJ1-2; the D is unclear. Germline loops: CDR1 SNHLY, CDR2 FYNNEI. The CDR3 loop spans 11 amino acids. CDR3 sequence: CASSEVNGYTF. CDR3 in DNA: TGTGCCAGCAGCGAAGTTAATGGCTACACCTTC.

V usage is TRBV11-3 and J usage is TRBJ2-5, with 7 bases identical to TRBD2. Germline V lookup: CDR1 SGHNT, CDR2 YENEEA. V lost 2 bases and J lost 5; bases outside the gene matches: 5. The CDR3 length is 14 residues. The chain's CDR3 is CASSLNSGDETQYF. The DNA of the CDR3 is TGTGCCAGCAGCTTAAACAGCGGGGACGAGACCCAGTACTTC.

This clone was observed a single time. The chain couples TRBV28 to TRBJ2-7, with a possible D match to TRBD2 (6 bases). Germline CDR1 reads MDHEN; CDR2 reads SYDVKM. V lost 4 bases, J lost 3 bases, and 25 bases lay in between. The CDR3 sequence is 18 residues long. The CDR3 bases are TGTGCCAGCAGTTCGGGGCAGTCCGGGACTCTCGGCCTCTACGAGCAGTACGTC. As protein: CASSSGQSGTLGLYEQYV.

This chain connects TRBV6-5 to TRBJ2-2; D not resolved. The ends were cut back, 1 base at V and 5 bases at J, with 8 bases in the middle. The CDR3 extends over 14 amino acids. From germline, CDR1 is MNHEY and CDR2 SVGAGI. The CDR3 region has the DNA TGTGCCAGCAGTTACTACTCCGGGACCGGGGAGCTGTTTTTT. Translated: CASSYYSGTGELFF.

The V and J genes are TRBV2 and TRBJ2-7, with 8 nucleotides matching TRBD1. The CDR3 consists of 12 residues. V shed 7 bases and J 6 bases; nucleotides not matched to a gene: 5. CDR1 is SNHLY and CDR2 is FYNNEI in the germline V gene. CDR3 loop: CASNLQGGEQYF. In DNA form, the CDR3 reads TGTGCCAGCAACCTACAGGGGGGCGAGCAGTACTTC. Looking up the rest from reference TRBV2 and TRBJ2-7 gives the full variable domain: EPEVTQTPSHQVTQMGQEVILRCVPISNHLYFYWYRQILGQKVEFLVSFYNNEISEKSEIFDDQFSVERPDGSNFTLKIRSTKLEDSAMYFCASNLQGGEQYFGPGTRLTVT.

The rearrangement uses TRBV4-1 and TRBJ1-5; possible D gene TRBD1, 5 bases. V was shortened by 1 base and J by 0 bases, with 10 bases between the two germline ends. Germline V gives CDR1 MGHRA, CDR2 YSYEKL. The CDR3 has 16 amino acids. The CDR3 DNA follows: TGCGCCAGCAGCCAAGGCGGACACAGTAGCAATCAGCCCCAGCATTTT. The encoded protein is CASSQGGHSSNQPQHF.

Concerning this clone itself: Other DNA sequences within the sample encode an identical CDR3. The chain carries TRBV19 and TRBJ2-7, with a tentative D call TRBD1 (5 bases). The CDR3 loop spans 13 amino acids. From germline, CDR1 is LNHDA and CDR2 SQIVND (reference sequence). Trimming cost V 3 bases and J 2 bases, with 8 bases left between them. The CDR3 sequence: CASSIGRAYEQYF. DNA for the CDR3: TGTGCCAGTAGTATCGGCAGGGCCTACGAGCAGTACTTC.

The V and J genes are TRBV28 and TRBJ1-5; D is unresolved. The germline V gene has CDR1 MDHEN and CDR2 SYDVKM. The CDR3 contains 14 residues. The ends were cut back, 3 bases at V and 1 base at J, with 7 bases in the middle. CDR3 region: CASSFLGSNQPQHF. The CDR3 coding sequence is TGTGCCAGCAGTTTTCTCGGGAGCAATCAGCCCCAGCATTTT.

This clone has just one count. This chain connects TRBV19 to TRBJ2-1; a possible D gene is TRBD2 (6 bases). V lost 9 bases and J 7 bases, leaving 16 bases between the germline ends. Per germline, CDR1 LNHDA and CDR2 SQIVND (reference sequence). This CDR3 region has 13 residues. The CDR3 bases are TGTGCCAGCTCTAACGGCGGGGTGAATGAGCAGTTCTTC. Translation: CASSNGGVNEQFF.

J is TRBJ1-2 and V is TRBV28; maybe TRBD1 (6 bases). This CDR3 has 12 residues. Germline V gene sequence: CDR1 MDHEN, CDR2 SYDVKM. V lost 5 bases and J 7 bases, leaving 11 bases between the germline ends. Written as DNA, the CDR3 is TGTGCCAGCAGTCCTACAGGGTTTGGCTACACCTTC. Its protein is CASSPTGFGYTF.

The V call is TRBV6-2 or TRBV6-3, the J call TRBJ1-5, with 8 bases matching TRBD1. The junction had 3 bases not matched to a gene; V was cut back by 6 bases and J by 8 bases. Germline V lookup: CDR1 MNHEY, CDR2 SVGEGT. The CDR3 runs 12 residues. CDR3 nucleotide sequence: TGTGCCAGCAGCACGACAGGGGAGCCCCAGCATTTT. This encodes CASSTTGEPQHF.

The V call is TRBV3-1 (or the pseudogene TRBV3-2), the J call TRBJ1-6, with unresolved D. V shed 4 bases and J shed 7 bases, with 26 bases lying between them. In germline, CDR1 is LGHDT, CDR2 YNNKEL (reference sequence). The CDR3 has 19 residues. CDR3 in DNA: TGTGCCAGCAGCCCTCTTGCGCTTTTGGGCAGCAACCAAAATTCACCCCTCCACTTT. Translated: CASSPLALLGSNQNSPLHF.

This clone was detected once. The chain combines TRBV4-1 with TRBJ2-3; 7 bases align to TRBD2. CDR1 and CDR2 from the germline V gene are MGHRA and YSYEKL. Germline trimming cut 4 bases from V and 3 bases from J; bases unmatched to any gene: 7. The CDR3 has 15 residues. CDR3 coding DNA: TGCGCCAGCAGCCTGAGCGGGGCGAGGACAGATACGCAGTATTTT. The encoded protein is CASSLSGARTDTQYF.

The V and J genes are TRBV5-4 and TRBJ2-7; 10 bases fit TRBD1. Per germline, CDR1 SGHNT and CDR2 YYREEE (reference sequence). J was trimmed by 3 bases and V by 4 bases; bases with no gene match: 7. The CDR3 spans 15 residues. For the CDR3, the DNA is TGTGCCAGCAGCCGGGCCGGGACAGGGGACTACGAGCAGTACTTC. Its protein product is CASSRAGTGDYEQYF.

The chain recombines TRBV19 with TRBJ1-4; maybe TRBD1 (5 bases). V gave up 3 bases and J gave up 5 bases, with 10 bases separating them. Germline lookup yields CDR1 LNHDA and CDR2 SQIVND (reference sequence). The CDR3 is made up of 14 amino acids. The CDR3 sequence: CASSIGRDNEKLFF. DNA for the CDR3: TGTGCCAGTAGTATCGGGAGGGACAATGAAAAACTGTTTTTT.

This chain joins TRBV6-5 and TRBJ1-2; TRBD1 aligns across 7 bases. Germline values: CDR1 MNHEY, CDR2 SVGAGI. This CDR3 spans 14 amino acids. J was trimmed by 4 bases and V by 6 bases; bases with no gene match: 8. In nucleotides, the CDR3 is TGTGCCAGCAGCAGGAGACAGGGCGGCTATGGCTACACCTTC. It yields the protein CASSRRQGGYGYTF.